This entry describes one TCR beta chain. Its antigen is unidentified. Only in-frame clones appear in the TCRdb table, and some are missing; sequencing was by immunoSEQ multiplex PCR. The sample shows about 86,000 clones, around nine tenths of them seen only once. The sample originates from a study of OX40 agonist ivuxolimab in advanced cancers. For the study at large: One patient with hepatocellular carcinoma and two with cutaneous melanoma, three in all, had partial responses. General observations from the study: In CD8+ T cells, expanded clones were on average more numerous than in CD4+.

In germline, CDR1 is SGHTA, CDR2 FQGNSA. The V end was cut by 2 bases, the J end by 10 bases, with 17 bases between. The CDR3 loop spans 14 amino acids. With baseline, cycle 4 day 1, and cycle 7 day 1 as timepoints, blood was sampled. The sequences come from CD4+ or CD8+ T cells sorted from blood, collected in a trial of the OX40 agonist ivuxolimab. The gene calls are TRBV7-2 and TRBJ2-5; D is possibly TRBD2 (7 bases). The sequence came from an adult with an advanced solid tumor such as melanoma, head and neck, liver or kidney cancer. DNA for the CDR3: TGTGCCAGCAGCTTAAGGGGGGGCCTATACGTCCAGTACTTC. This sequence encodes CASSLRGGLYVQYF. Full variable domain (remainder filled in from reference TRBV7-2 and TRBJ2-5): GAGVSQSPSNKVTEKGKDVELRCDPISGHTALYWYRQSLGQGLEFLIYFQGNSAPDKSGLPSDRFSAERTGGSVSTLTIQRTQQEDSAVYLCASSLRGGLYVQYFGPGTRLLVL.